This is a list of T cell receptor beta chains from one sample in a study of beta chain features in type 1 diabetes. Libraries were prepared by immunoSEQ multiplex PCR; TCRdb keeps only in-frame clonotypes and omits some of them. The sample lists 620,000 or so clones, roughly a sixth seen once, with around 0.1% in the top ten. Material: naive CD4+ T cells from blood. The receptors originated from a man aged 18 to 35 in good health. Both conserved end residues are part of each CDR3. The order of the fields is clone size, D gene, J gene, V gene, CDR3 DNA, CDR3 protein. The D gene is left open where the match is weak. Part of the rows lack a size; the others show once, few, many or a class for expanded clones.

>NA|NA|TRBJ2-3|TRBV28
TGTGCCAGCAGTTTTACGGTTAAAGATACGCAGTATTTT
CASSFTVKDTQYF
>NA|NA|TRBJ2-7|TRBV9
TGTGCCAGCAGCGTAGACGGCAGGGTCGAGCAGTACTTC
CASSVDGRVEQYF
>NA|TRBD1|TRBJ2-7|TRBV27
TGTGCCAGCAGTCTATCCGACAGGGGTTACGAGCAGTACTTC
CASSLSDRGYEQYF
>few|NA|TRBJ1-4|TRBV29-1
TGCAGCGTTGCGGGGTTAGAGGAGAAACTGTTTTTT
CSVAGLEEKLFF
>NA|NA|TRBJ1-2|TRBV28
TGTGCCAGCACCAAACCTTTCTATGGCTACACCTTC
CASTKPFYGYTF
>many|NA|TRBJ2-1|TRBV10-3
TGTGCCATCAGTCCTAGGGGCGAGCAGTTCTTC
CAISPRGEQFF
>once|NA|TRBJ2-6|TRBV7-3
TGTGCCAGCAGCTTAGGGCGGACACAAGGGACTTTC
CASSLGRTQGTF
>NA|NA|TRBJ2-2|TRBV19
TGTGCCAGTAGAGTAGGCGGGGAGCTGTTTTTT
CASRVGGELFF
>NA|NA|TRBJ2-2|TRBV4-1
TGCGCCAGCAGGCCGCTGACCGGACGCACCGGGGAGCTGTTTTTT
CASRPLTGRTGELFF
>NA|TRBD1|TRBJ2-5|TRBV28
TGTGCCAGCAGTTTGCTCAGACCCCAGGGGGCGAAGCAGTACTTC
CASSLLRPQGAKQYF
>few|NA|TRBJ2-2|TRBV28
TGTGCCAGTGGGAGGAGGACAGCAAACACCGGGGAGCTGTTTTTT
CASGRRTANTGELFF
>few|NA|TRBJ2-7|TRBV28
TGTGCCGCTACTAGGATGGGCTACGAGCAGTACTTC
CAATRMGYEQYF
>few|NA|TRBJ2-4|TRBV19
TGTGCCAGTTCTAAGTCGCAGGGGATGTTCGGCAAAAACATTCAGTACTTC
CASSKSQGMFGKNIQYF
>NA|TRBD1|TRBJ1-1|TRBV28
TGTGCCAGCAGGTTCTCAGGGGGGCTGAACACTGAAGCTTTCTTT
CASRFSGGLNTEAFF
>few|NA|TRBJ1-5|TRBV4-3
TGCGCCAGCAACAAGGATCTGGGGCGTCAGCCCCAGCATTTT
CASNKDLGRQPQHF
>few|NA|TRBJ2-7|TRBV27
TGTGCCAGCAGGACCGCTGAGAGACCGTACGAGCAGTACTTC
CASRTAERPYEQYF
>few|TRBD2|TRBJ2-1|TRBV5-6
TGTGCCAGCAGCTTGGCCATAGCGGGAACCTACAATGAGCAGTTCTTC
CASSLAIAGTYNEQFF
>few|NA|TRBJ2-1|TRBV7-8
TGTGCCAGCAGCTTTTTACAGTGGGGGGTATATGAGCAGTTCTTC
CASSFLQWGVYEQFF
>few|NA|TRBJ2-3|TRBV15
TGTGCCACCAGCAGAGATCCCGGGAATACGCAGTATTTT
CATSRDPGNTQYF
>NA|TRBD1|TRBJ1-1|TRBV12-5
TGTGCTAGTGGATCCGGGACAGGATACACTGAAGCTTTCTTT
CASGSGTGYTEAFF
>NA|NA|TRBJ2-1|TRBV6-5
TGTGCCAGCAGGCGGGACAATGAGCAGTTCTTC
CASRRDNEQFF
>few|NA|TRBJ2-7|TRBV4-2
TGTGCCAGCAGCCAAGAAAGCCGGGACCCTAGTCTCGACGAGCAGTACTTC
CASSQESRDPSLDEQYF
>few|TRBD1|TRBJ2-5|TRBV7-2
TGTGCCAGCAGCTCCCGTAGTCCCCGGGACAGAACGTCCCCGCGTTACTTC
CASSSRSPRDRTSPRYF
>few|TRBD2|TRBJ2-1|TRBV7-2
TGTGCCAGCAGCTCCAGCGGGAGGGGACGGTACAATGAGCAGTTCTTC
CASSSSGRGRYNEQFF
>NA|NA|TRBJ2-5|TRBV27
TGTGCCAGCAGCTCCCATTGGGGGCGCGGGACGATAGAAGAGACCCAGTACTTC
CASSSHWGRGTIEETQYF
>NA|TRBD2|TRBJ2-3|TRBV7-8
TGTGCCAGCCGGACTAGCGGGGGTGCAGATACGCAGTATTTT
CASRTSGGADTQYF
>few|NA|TRBJ2-7|TRBV18
TGTGCCAGCTCACCCACAGACTACGAGCAGTACTTC
CASSPTDYEQYF
>NA|NA|TRBJ2-3|TRBV29-1
TGCAGCGTTGAAAGGCGACTCGCCACAGATACGCAGTATTTT
CSVERRLATDTQYF
>few|TRBD1|TRBJ1-1|TRBV29-1
TGCAGCGCCAGGACAGGGACGAACACTGAAGCTTTCTTT
CSARTGTNTEAFF
>few|NA|TRBJ2-7|TRBV6-5
TGTGCCAGCAGTTCCGAGACAAAGCAGTACTTC
CASSSETKQYF
>NA|NA|TRBJ2-5|TRBV4-2
TGTGCCAGCAGCCAAGATCCGACAGGTCACCAAGAGACCCAGTACTTC
CASSQDPTGHQETQYF
>few|TRBD2|TRBJ2-3|TRBV9
TGTGCCAGCAGCGTAGGGGCTAGCGGGGACACAGATACGCAGTATTTT
CASSVGASGDTDTQYF
>NA|TRBD1|TRBJ1-5|TRBV30
TGTGCCTGCCGGGACAGAGATCAGCCCCAGCATTTT
CACRDRDQPQHF
>NA|NA|TRBJ2-4|TRBV28
TGTGCCACCTGGACCCGCCTAGCCAAAAACATTCAGTACTTC
CATWTRLAKNIQYF
>few|NA|TRBJ1-4|TRBV14
TGTGCCAGCAGCCGCTTAAGGACGGAAGGTAGTGAAAAACTGTTTTTT
CASSRLRTEGSEKLFF
>few|NA|TRBJ2-1|TRBV5-1
TGCGCCAGCAGCATCACAGGGGGGGTATCGGATGAGCAGTTCTTC
CASSITGGVSDEQFF
>NA|TRBD2|TRBJ2-7|TRBV7-9
TGTGCCAGCAGCTTGGGCGGGACTAGCGGGAACTCCTACGAGCAGTACTTC
CASSLGGTSGNSYEQYF
>NA|TRBD1|TRBJ1-3|TRBV9
TGTGCCAGCAGCTTGGGACAGGGATGGAACACCATATATTTT
CASSLGQGWNTIYF
>few|NA|TRBJ2-2|TRBV27
TGTGCCAGCAGTTCCCAATGGGTCCCCACCGGGGAGCTGTTTTTT
CASSSQWVPTGELFF